These 24 T cell receptor beta chains share one sample of origin, sequenced in a study of TIL therapy for anti-PD-1-resistant metastatic lung cancer. The libraries were made with immunoSEQ v3. Data came from immunoSEQ multiplex PCR; TCRdb stores just in-frame clones and leaves some out. Counted here are about 100,000 clones, around 71% occurring once; the ten biggest clones make up over 9.5%. Time point: pre-treatment sample, taken before nivolumab and TIL therapy. Pleural nodules or supraclavicular lymph nodes made up most of the excised metastases sampled. This specimen was tumor tissue, taken at baseline. These TCRs come from a person aged 25 to 80 with non-small cell lung cancer.

This chain links TRBV25-1 with TRBJ1-6; possible D gene TRBD1, 6 bases. In germline, CDR1 is MGHDK, CDR2 SYGVNS. The CDR3 is 14 amino acids. The ends were cut back, 7 bases at V and 8 bases at J, with 15 bases in the middle. This CDR3 is CASKKQGRDSPLHF. The DNA for the CDR3 is TGTGCCAGCAAAAAGCAGGGGAGGGATTCACCCCTCCACTTT.

This chain uses TRBV18 with TRBJ2-5, with 15 nucleotides matching TRBD2. V lost 3 bases, J lost 2 bases, and 7 bases stayed unmatched. The CDR3 covers 18 residues. CDR1 is KGHSH, CDR2 LQKENI, per germline. CDR3 DNA: TGTGCCAGCTCACCCCTTTCCGGGACTAGCGGGAGGCAAGAGACCCAGTACTTC. It specifies CASSPLSGTSGRQETQYF.

The J gene is TRBJ2-5, the V gene TRBV9, with unresolved D. The CDR3 runs to 15 residues. Trimming left V 3 bases short and J 2 bases short, with 14 bases between. The germline V gene has CDR1 SGDLS and CDR2 YYNGEE. The DNA for the CDR3 is TGTGCCAGCAGCGGAGATGGGCTCTTTCAAGAGACCCAGTACTTC. Encoded protein: CASSGDGLFQETQYF.

The gene calls are TRBV7-6 and TRBJ2-3; no clear D. The CDR3 contains 14 residues. The germline V and J ends were trimmed by 5 bases and 2 bases, with 11 bases remaining between them. Germline loops: CDR1 SGHVS, CDR2 FNYEAQ. The CDR3 here is CASSAKQTTDTQYF. The DNA for the CDR3 is TGTGCCAGCAGCGCAAAACAAACCACAGATACGCAGTATTTT. The complete variable domain, with remaining parts taken from reference TRBV7-6 and TRBJ2-3, reads GAGVSQSPRYKVTKRGQDVALRCDPISGHVSLYWYRQALGQGPEFLTYFNYEAQQDKSGLPNDRFSAERPEGSISTLTIQRTEQRDSAMYRCASSAKQTTDTQYFGPGTRLTVL.

The V and J genes are TRBV7-8 and TRBJ2-2; 7 bases line up with TRBD1. The CDR3 covers 15 residues. Germline lookup yields CDR1 SGHVS and CDR2 FQNEAQ. The junction had 7 bases not matched to a gene; V was cut back by 3 bases and J by 6 bases. The chain's CDR3 is CASSFQGVFPGELFF. The CDR3 nucleotides are TGTGCCAGCAGCTTCCAGGGGGTCTTTCCCGGGGAGCTGTTTTTT.

In this sample, this clone turned up once. The chain recombines TRBV6-2 or TRBV6-3 with TRBJ1-6, with D perhaps TRBD1 (5 bases). From germline, CDR1 is MNHEY and CDR2 SVGEGT. This CDR3 comprises 14 residues. V gave up 5 bases and J gave up 6 bases, with 11 bases separating them. CDR3 nucleotide sequence: TGTGCCAGCAGTCCCGGGGGAGTTAATTCACCCCTCCACTTT. Translated: CASSPGGVNSPLHF.

The chain joins TRBV28 to TRBJ2-3, with a possible D match to TRBD2 (6 bases). The CDR3 length is 13 residues. Per the germline V gene, CDR1 is MDHEN and CDR2 is SYDVKM. V was shortened by 8 bases and J by 0 bases, with 9 bases between the two germline ends. CDR3 region: CASLGGSTDTQYF. The CDR3 DNA is TGTGCCAGCCTCGGGGGAAGCACAGATACGCAGTATTTT.

The chain has TRBV29-1 and TRBJ2-7, with D possibly TRBD1 on 6 matching bases. Germline CDR1 is SQVTM and CDR2 is ANQGSEA. The CDR3 loop spans 16 amino acids. V was trimmed by 6 bases and J by 0 bases, leaving 21 bases between them. Here the CDR3 reads CSVRGGSGLSSYEQYF. In nucleotides, the CDR3 is TGCAGCGTCAGGGGTGGGTCGGGCCTCAGCTCCTACGAGCAGTACTTC.

The chain combines TRBV3-1 (or the pseudogene TRBV3-2) with TRBJ2-5; 7 nucleotides line up with TRBD2. This CDR3 contains 22 residues. V was clipped by 0 bases and J by 0 bases; unmatched bases: 22. Germline lookup yields CDR1 LGHDT and CDR2 YNNKEL (reference sequence). Here the CDR3 DNA reads TGTGCCAGCAGCCAAGACGGGACTTTTCGAGTTACCAATAGCGGGTACCAAGAGACCCAGTACTTC. Translation gives CASSQDGTFRVTNSGYQETQYF.

This chain connects TRBV15 to TRBJ2-7; TRBD1 is a possible D gene (5 bases). Trimming left V 3 bases short and J 3 bases short, with 9 bases between. This CDR3 contains 13 residues. CDR1 and CDR2 from the germline V gene are LNHNV and YYDKDF (reference sequence). CDR3 DNA: TGTGCCACCAGCAGGGACATCTACTACGAGCAGTACTTC. This codes for CATSRDIYYEQYF. The complete variable domain, with remaining parts taken from reference TRBV15 and TRBJ2-7, reads DAMVIQNPRYQVTQFGKPVTLSCSQTLNHNVMYWYQQKSSQAPKLLFHYYDKDFNNEADTPDNFQSRRPNTSFCFLDIRSPGLGDTAMYLCATSRDIYYEQYFGPGTRLTVT.

The chain links TRBV28 to TRBJ1-2; the match to TRBD1 covers 8 bases. Germline trimming cut 2 bases from V and 5 bases from J; bases unmatched to any gene: 4. This CDR3 has 14 residues. CDR1 MDHEN and CDR2 SYDVKM come from the germline V gene. CDR3 in amino acids: CASSLSYRGYGYTF. CDR3 nucleotides: TGTGCCAGCAGTTTAAGTTACAGGGGGTATGGCTACACCTTC.

This clone was picked up a small number of times. The rearrangement links TRBV30 to TRBJ1-5; no reliable D call. Trimming removed 1 base at V and 0 bases at J, with 7 bases between. This CDR3 has 14 residues. Per germline, CDR1 GTSNPN and CDR2 SVGIG (reference sequence). In DNA, the CDR3 is TGTGCCTGGAGTGAAGTAGTTAGCAATCAGCCCCAGCATTTT. This translates into CAWSEVVSNQPQHF.

In its sample, this clone was seen a few times. The genes are TRBV18 and TRBJ1-5; D is undetermined. The CDR3 sequence is 14 residues long. Germline CDR1 is KGHSH and CDR2 is LQKENI. V lost 2 bases to trimming and J lost 0 bases, with 5 bases between them. The CDR3 sequence is CASSPGNSNQPQHF. The CDR3 DNA follows: TGTGCCAGCTCACCAGGGAATAGCAATCAGCCCCAGCATTTT.

J is TRBJ2-2 and V is TRBV3-1 (or the pseudogene TRBV3-2); 13 nucleotides align to TRBD2. The CDR3 totals 17 residues. V lost 4 bases and J lost 5; bases outside the gene matches: 7. CDR1 and CDR2 from the germline V gene are LGHDT and YNNKEL (reference sequence). The CDR3 region has the DNA TGTGCCAGCAGCCCCCGGACTAGCGGGAGTGGTACCGGGGAGCTGTTTTTT. It yields the protein CASSPRTSGSGTGELFF.

This chain joins TRBV18 and TRBJ2-1, with TRBD2 matching over 12 bases. CDR1 is KGHSH and CDR2 is LQKENI in the germline V gene. V lost 3 bases and J lost 7; bases outside the gene matches: 10. CDR3 length: 17 amino acids. The CDR3 region has the DNA TGTGCCAGCTCACCGTCCAGGACTAGCGGGATAGGGAATGAGCAGTTCTTC. This gives the protein CASSPSRTSGIGNEQFF.

The gene calls are TRBV28 and TRBJ2-7; D is unresolved. Germline V CDR1 and CDR2: MDHEN, SYDVKM. Trimming took 3 bases from V and 11 from J, leaving 14 bases between them. CDR3 length equals 12 residues. Here the CDR3 reads CASSFSSAREYF. The CDR3 DNA sequence: TGTGCCAGCAGTTTTTCCTCAGCTAGAGAGTACTTC.

Many counts were recorded for this clone. The chain carries TRBV19 and TRBJ1-5; D gene unclear. V lost 3 bases, J lost 11 bases, and 8 bases lay in between. Germline CDR1 reads LNHDA; CDR2 reads SQIVND (reference sequence). The CDR3 has 11 residues. CDR3 sequence (DNA): TGTGCCAGTAGTATTGGGCAAACCCAGCATTTT. Protein sequence: CASSIGQTQHF.

V usage is TRBV7-8 and J usage is TRBJ1-3; D uncertain. The CDR3 has 15 residues. Per the germline V gene, CDR1 is SGHVS and CDR2 is FQNEAQ. Trimming stripped 1 base from V and 3 bases from J, with 10 bases between. CDR3 residues: CASSLVGGVGNTIYF. The CDR3 DNA sequence: TGTGCCAGCAGCTTAGTCGGCGGGGTTGGAAACACCATATATTTT. The variable domain in full, completed from reference TRBV7-8 and TRBJ1-3, reads GAGVSQSPRYKVAKRGQDVALRCDPISGHVSLFWYQQALGQGPEFLTYFQNEAQLDKSGLPSDRFFAERPEGSVSTLKIQRTQQEDSAVYLCASSLVGGVGNTIYFGEGSWLTVV.

This sequence joins TRBV9 and TRBJ2-3; TRBD2 agrees at 10 bases. Germline V gene sequence: CDR1 SGDLS, CDR2 YYNGEE. The CDR3 runs 18 residues. Trimming removed 0 bases from V and 2 bases from J; junction bases left unmatched: 9. The CDR3: CASSVDPPGLAFTDTQYF. CDR3 DNA sequence: TGTGCCAGCAGCGTAGATCCTCCGGGACTAGCGTTCACAGATACGCAGTATTTT.

The chain uses TRBV15 and TRBJ2-1; D unclear. Trimming removed 6 bases from V and 12 bases from J, with 9 bases in between. Germline V CDR1 and CDR2: LNHNV, YYDKDF (reference sequence). The CDR3 extends over 10 amino acids. In DNA, the CDR3 is TGTGCCACCAGGGCCGTGGGGCAGTTCTTC. It yields the protein CATRAVGQFF. Full variable domain (rest looked up from reference TRBV15 and TRBJ2-1): DAMVIQNPRYQVTQFGKPVTLSCSQTLNHNVMYWYQQKSSQAPKLLFHYYDKDFNNEADTPDNFQSRRPNTSFCFLDIRSPGLGDTAMYLCATRAVGQFFGPGTRLTVL.

With respect to this clone: An end of the junction differs from the germline gene, which may be a read error. This chain connects TRBV20-1 to TRBJ2-1; no firm D call. Germline V gene sequence: CDR1 DFQATT, CDR2 SNEGSKA (reference sequence). CDR3 length: 9 residues. CDR3 nucleotide sequence: TGCAGTGCTACCCTATTTAATATCTTC. It specifies CSATLFNIF.

This clone has more than one count but fewer than ten. V is TRBV7-3 and J is TRBJ2-3; 7 positions match TRBD2. V dropped 5 bases and J dropped 1; count of bases not matched to a gene: 9. This CDR3 is 16 amino acids long. Germline V CDR1 and CDR2: SGHTA, FQGTGA. Written as DNA, the CDR3 is TGTGCCAGCAGCCCCCGGACTAGATCGGGCACAGATACGCAGTATTTT. This sequence encodes CASSPRTRSGTDTQYF.

A few counts support this clone. The genes are TRBV7-2 and TRBJ2-7; D is possibly TRBD2 (5 bases). Trimming cost V 1 base and J 5 bases, with 12 bases left between them. Germline CDR1 SGHTA, CDR2 FQGNSA. The CDR3 length is 14 residues. For the CDR3, the DNA is TGTGCCAGCAGCTTAGTCGAAGGGAGCCACGAGCAGTACTTC. Encoded protein: CASSLVEGSHEQYF. The full variable domain, completed using reference TRBV7-2 and TRBJ2-7, is GAGVSQSPSNKVTEKGKDVELRCDPISGHTALYWYRQSLGQGLEFLIYFQGNSAPDKSGLPSDRFSAERTGGSVSTLTIQRTQQEDSAVYLCASSLVEGSHEQYFGPGTRLTVT.

J is TRBJ1-5 and V is TRBV19; the D is unclear. The V end lost 6 bases, the J end lost 8 bases, and 11 bases lay between the germline ends. This CDR3 is built from 12 residues. Germline values: CDR1 LNHDA, CDR2 SQIVND (reference sequence). Written as DNA, the CDR3 is TGTGCCAGTAGGGCAGTGGCTGAGCCCCAGCATTTT. Its translation: CASRAVAEPQHF.